A selection of T cell receptor beta chains follows, all from one sample in a study of OX40 agonist ivuxolimab in advanced cancers. Libraries were prepared by immunoSEQ multiplex PCR; TCRdb keeps only in-frame clonotypes and omits some of them. This sample has approximately 40,000 clones, with 80% found just once. The starting material was CD4+ or CD8+ T cells sorted from blood, obtained in a trial of the OX40 agonist ivuxolimab. The receptor set was obtained from an adult with an advanced solid tumor such as melanoma, head and neck, liver or kidney cancer. The CDR3 runs from the conserved cysteine through the conserved F or W. The order of the fields is D gene, clone size, V gene, J gene, CDR3 protein, CDR3 DNA. The D gene is left open where the match is weak. Part of the rows lack a size; the others show once, few, many or a class for expanded clones.

>-|once|TRBV6-1|TRBJ1-5
CASSQTVGVQPQHF
TGTGCCAGCAGTCAGACGGTAGGGGTTCAGCCCCAGCATTTT
>-|-|TRBV10-3|TRBJ1-4
CAISESATEGEKLFF
TGTGCCATCAGTGAGTCGGCAACCGAGGGGGAAAAACTGTTTTTT
>-|-|TRBV15|TRBJ1-2
CATSPWGDYGYTF
TGTGCCACCAGTCCGTGGGGGGACTATGGCTACACCTTC
>TRBD2|-|TRBV7-2|TRBJ2-3
CASSSGRLAGPSTDTQYF
TGTGCCAGCAGCTCAGGCCGACTAGCGGGGCCTAGCACAGATACGCAGTATTTT
>-|-|TRBV25-1|TRBJ2-1
CASSAHNEQFF
TGTGCCAGCAGTGCCCACAATGAGCAGTTCTTC
>TRBD2|-|TRBV18|TRBJ2-7
CASSPPLAGVLGYEQYF
TGTGCCAGCTCACCACCGCTAGCGGGAGTGTTAGGCTACGAGCAGTACTTC
>TRBD1|once|TRBV28|TRBJ1-3
CASTGTGEDTIYF
TGTGCCAGCACCGGGACAGGGGAGGACACCATATATTTT
>TRBD1|-|TRBV27|TRBJ2-6
CASSKTGAGANVLTF
TGTGCCAGCAGTAAGACAGGGGCTGGGGCCAACGTCCTGACTTTC
>TRBD1|-|TRBV2|TRBJ2-1
CASSETIQGARSYNEQFF
TGTGCCAGCAGTGAGACGATACAGGGGGCGCGATCCTACAATGAGCAGTTCTTC
>TRBD1|-|TRBV7-8|TRBJ1-3
CASSFLSTGKGNTIYF
TGTGCCAGCAGCTTCCTCTCGACAGGGAAAGGAAACACCATATATTTT
>-|-|TRBV4-1|TRBJ2-5
CASSHGGYEGETQYF
TGCGCCAGCAGCCACGGGGGTTACGAGGGAGAGACCCAGTACTTC
>TRBD1|once|TRBV19|TRBJ1-2
CASSIGRDRRNYGYTF
TGTGCCAGTAGTATAGGGAGGGACAGAAGGAACTATGGCTACACCTTC
>-|-|TRBV30|TRBJ2-5
CAWNQGQETQYF
TGTGCCTGGAACCAGGGCCAAGAGACCCAGTACTTC
>-|-|TRBV28|TRBJ1-2
CASGDGARRGYTF
TGTGCCAGCGGGGACGGAGCCCGTCGGGGCTACACCTTC
>-|-|TRBV6-5|TRBJ2-4
CASRGLNIQYF
TGTGCCAGCAGGGGACTCAACATTCAGTACTTC
>-|few|TRBV19|TRBJ1-2
CASTRTEQGYTF
TGTGCCAGTACCCGGACAGAGCAAGGCTACACCTTC
>-|-|TRBV5-1|TRBJ1-4
CASSPRAGLATNEKLFF
TGCGCCAGCAGCCCCCGTGCAGGCCTTGCAACTAATGAAAAACTGTTTTTT
>-|-|TRBV30|TRBJ1-5
CAWSVLGVGNQPQHF
TGTGCCTGGAGTGTACTTGGGGTGGGCAATCAGCCCCAGCATTTT
>TRBD1|-|TRBV7-2|TRBJ2-4
CASSEGQGRSNIQYF
TGTGCCAGCAGCGAAGGACAGGGACGGTCAAACATTCAGTACTTC
>TRBD1|-|TRBV27|TRBJ1-5
CASSPTGASGFSAQHF
TGTGCCAGCAGCCCGACAGGGGCGAGCGGGTTTTCGGCCCAGCATTTT
>-|-|TRBV19|TRBJ2-3
CASAGSTDTQYF
TGTGCCAGTGCAGGGAGCACAGATACGCAGTATTTT
>-|-|TRBV7-2|TRBJ1-4
CASSEEDFNEKLFF
TGTGCCAGCAGTGAGGAGGATTTTAATGAAAAACTGTTTTTT